This T cell receptor (beta chain) emerged from a study of T-cell memory formation after mild COVID-19. CDR3 length: 17 residues. With 5 bases clipped from V and 1 base from J, the junction kept 11 bases outside the gene matches. CDR1 and CDR2 (germline): SGHTA, FQGTGA. TCRdb processed the 5' RACE reads anew with MiXCR; each CDR3 protein has one entry. The sample has 350,000 to 500,000 distinct CDR3 sequences, roughly 18% seen once. What was sequenced was PBMCs or a T cell subset sorted from them (not recorded which). The genes are TRBV7-3 and TRBJ2-3, with 8 bases matching TRBD2. The receptor was isolated from a man between 18 and 29 years old who had mild COVID-19 (a few samples of this study predate the infection). Cell type and time point are not known. The CDR3 loop is CASSKTSRGGGTDTQYF. The CDR3 DNA reads TGTGCCAGCAGCAAGACGTCACGGGGGGGCGGCACAGATACGCAGTATTTT.